The next 5 T cell receptor beta chains were all read from a single sample in a study of T cells after yellow fever vaccination. TCRdb analysed the 5' RACE reads with MiXCR anew, one entry per CDR3 protein. The table lists around 360,000 distinct CDR3 sequences, more than 9% of them singletons, with roughly 18% in the top ten. The material sequenced was PBMCs, taken on the day of the first yellow fever vaccination. Every receptor here comes from a man in his late teens or twenties who received the YFV17D yellow fever vaccine.

This clonotype was seen more than once but under ten times. The chain carries TRBV7-3 and TRBJ2-5, with TRBD1 matching over 7 bases. The germline V gene encodes CDR1 SGHTA and CDR2 FQGTGA. This CDR3 has 15 amino acids. V trimming: 4 bases; J trimming: 5 bases; junction bases outside the gene matches: 10. For the CDR3, the DNA is TGTGCCAGCAGCTCAGGCGCAGGGGGAAAGGAGACCCAGTACTTC. It encodes CASSSGAGGKETQYF.

This clonotype appeared a few times. The chain is built from TRBV19 and TRBJ1-2; tentative D call: TRBD1 (6 bases). This CDR3 comprises 15 residues. CDR1 and CDR2 from the germline V gene are LNHDA and SQIVND (reference sequence). V lost 5 bases and J 2 bases, leaving 15 bases between the germline ends. CDR3 amino acids: CASSPSGTPNYGYTF. The CDR3 region has the DNA TGTGCCAGTAGTCCGTCCGGGACACCGAACTATGGCTACACCTTC.

This clonotype was observed a handful of times. V gene TRBV4-3 combines with J gene TRBJ1-2; D remains unclear. There are 15 residues in the CDR3. Per the germline V gene, CDR1 is LGHNA and CDR2 is YSLEER. The V end was cut by 0 bases, the J end by 3 bases, with 11 bases between. The CDR3 spells CASSQDLAGDYGYTF. Written as DNA, the CDR3 is TGCGCCAGCAGCCAAGATCTGGCGGGCGACTATGGCTACACCTTC.

This clonotype was seen only a few times. CDR3 in DNA: TGCAGTGCCGAATATTACAGGGGGCGCGGGGAGACCCAGTACTTC. As protein: CSAEYYRGRGETQYF. V is TRBV20-1 and J is TRBJ2-5; 9 bases are a match to TRBD1. Trimming cost V 6 bases and J 5 bases; bases outside gene matches: 13. The CDR3 is made up of 15 amino acids. Germline V gene lookup returns CDR1 DFQATT and CDR2 SNEGSKA (reference sequence).

This clonotype showed up many times. The chain links TRBV4-3 to TRBJ2-3, with TRBD2 matching over 12 bases. Per germline, CDR1 LGHNA and CDR2 YSLEER. The ends lost 4 bases at V and 4 bases at J; junction bases unmatched: 9. This CDR3 comprises 17 residues. CDR3 DNA sequence: TGCGCCAGCAGCCCCCGACTAGCGGGGGTGGAGGCAGATACGCAGTATTTT. Its translation is CASSPRLAGVEADTQYF.